The 6 T cell receptor beta chains below were found in one sample sequenced in a study of T cell responses to AZD1222 COVID-19 vaccine. This table comes from immunoSEQ multiplex PCR, and its TCRdb copy is limited to in-frame clones, with some not included. Of about 110,000 clones listed, around 92% are singletons. Source: peripheral blood, taken 28 days after the second AZD1222 dose. The source is an adult who received the AZD1222 COVID-19 vaccine.

This chain uses TRBV3-1 (or the pseudogene TRBV3-2) with TRBJ2-4; 7 bases agree with TRBD1. Germline CDR1 is LGHDT and CDR2 is YNNKEL (reference sequence). V shed 4 bases, J shed 6 bases, and the junction held 18 bases outside the gene matches. CDR3 length: 18 residues. This CDR3 reads CASSPRGSTGLIGNIQYF. CDR3 DNA sequence: TGTGCCAGCAGCCCCCGAGGGTCGACAGGGCTTATTGGAAACATTCAGTACTTC.

This clone was counted a single time. This chain links TRBV7-2 with TRBJ2-5, with D uncertain. With 5 bases removed from V and 5 bases from J, the gap between germline ends came to 12 bases. The CDR3 is made up of 13 amino acids. The germline gives CDR1 SGHTA, CDR2 FQGNSA. The CDR3 is CASSRDPYETQYF. The CDR3 DNA reads as TGTGCCAGCAGCCGCGACCCTTATGAGACCCAGTACTTC.

This clone was recorded once. The genes are TRBV5-1 and TRBJ2-1; TRBD1 is a possible D gene (5 bases). Germline loops: CDR1 SGHRS, CDR2 YFSETQ. CDR3 length equals 15 residues. The V end lost 1 base, the J end lost 5 bases, and 13 bases lay between the germline ends. The CDR3 region has the DNA TGCGCCAGCAGCTTGAGGGGTACCTTAAACAATGAGCAGTTCTTC. It specifies CASSLRGTLNNEQFF. Variable domain in full (rest from reference TRBV5-1 and TRBJ2-1): KAGVTQTPRYLIKTRGQQVTLSCSPISGHRSVSWYQQTPGQGLQFLFEYFSETQRNKGNFPGRFSGRQFSNSRSEMNVSTLELGDSALYLCASSLRGTLNNEQFFGPGTRLTVL.

The chain employs TRBV7-9 and TRBJ2-2; no clear D. The CDR3 totals 16 residues. The germline gives CDR1 SEHNR, CDR2 FQNEAQ (reference sequence). Trimming removed 1 base from V and 3 bases from J, with 12 bases in between. CDR3 protein: CASSLVPLVDTGELFF. CDR3 in DNA: TGTGCCAGCAGCTTAGTCCCCCTAGTGGACACCGGGGAGCTGTTTTTT.

This clone was counted once. This chain connects TRBV19 to TRBJ2-1; TRBD2 matches 8 bases. This CDR3 is 15 amino acids long. Trimming removed 6 bases from V and 9 bases from J; junction bases left unmatched: 13. The V gene's germline CDR1 is LNHDA and CDR2 SQIVND (reference sequence). The CDR3 nucleotides read TGTGCCAGTAGCCGAACGACCGGGACTAGTAGTGAGCAGTTCTTC. Its translation: CASSRTTGTSSEQFF.

CDR3 sequence: CASSRGGSGNHEQFF. The CDR3 bases are TGCGCCAGCAGCCGAGGCGGATCCGGGAATCATGAGCAGTTCTTC. The chain links TRBV4-1 to TRBJ2-1, with D maybe TRBD2 (5 bases). There are 15 residues in the CDR3. The germline CDR1 and CDR2 sequences are MGHRA and YSYEKL. With 4 bases removed from V and 8 bases from J, the gap between germline ends came to 18 bases.